This T cell receptor beta chain was captured by sequencing in a study of cytomegalovirus exposure and HLA in healthy donors. Notes on the study in general: Excluded were some V segments that proved indistinguishable, including TRBV6-2 and TRBV6-3. V- and J-gene trimming in TCR beta was tied to a missense DCLRE1C variant by an analysis performed later.

The primer mix had 60 Vbeta and 13 Jbeta primers. The repertoire was sequenced with immunoSEQ multiplex PCR; TCRdb's copy has only in-frame clones and lacks some. The sample yields some 140,000 clones, roughly 79% seen once. Of note for this clone: Its antigen is unidentified.

The CDR3 length is 13 residues. Trimming left V 0 bases short and J 7 bases short, with 9 bases between. Per germline, CDR1 MGHRA and CDR2 YSYEKL. The TCR comes from a woman aged 18 to 35 in good health and CMV-seronegative. J is TRBJ2-5 and V is TRBV4-1; D is unresolved. Sequenced sample: PBMCs. Here the CDR3 reads CASSQDQAGTQYF. DNA for the CDR3: TGCGCCAGCAGCCAAGATCAAGCTGGGACCCAGTACTTC.